The entry below gives a single TCR beta chain sequence along with its context. The target antigen is unknown. MiXCR was run by TCRdb on the reads, yielding one entry per CDR3 protein. This repertoire shows 150,000 to 200,000 distinct CDR3 sequences, over 25% found once; its top ten account for about 28%. The data stem from a study of T cell repertoires in cytomegalovirus infection. The overall study: Matching HLA type and CMV infection were both indicated by public TCR beta signatures.

Per germline, CDR1 DFQATT and CDR2 SNEGSKA (reference sequence). The CDR3 consists of 13 residues. Study-wide results and caveats: Frequencies of public TCR beta families were cumulated, and this identified carriers of CMV plus the relevant HLA. Predominance within the ex vivo response was attributable to HLA-C-restricted CMV-specific TCR beta clonotypes.

This receptor was taken from a human donor in good health (CMV status not recorded). Some clones in this sample may be carry-over from other donors' samples. Material for sequencing was PBMCs. J is TRBJ2-7 and V is TRBV20-1; a weak D match, TRBD2 (6 bases). CDR3 protein: CTAGQGGSYEQYF. CDR3 DNA sequence: TGCACCGCGGGGCAGGGAGGATCCTACGAGCAGTACTTC.